This T cell receptor (beta chain) is drawn from a study of T cells in localized non-small cell lung cancer. CDR1 is GTSNPN, CDR2 SVGIG, per germline (reference sequence). The V end was cut by 0 bases, the J end by 0 bases, with 6 bases between. The length of the CDR3 is 14 residues. This clone has more than one count but fewer than ten. Data came from immunoSEQ multiplex PCR; TCRdb stores just in-frame clones and leaves some out. The table records under 45,000 clones, around 83% of them present only once. The sample in question was PBMCs, obtained before any cancer treatment. V gene TRBV30 combines with J gene TRBJ1-3; no clear D gene. The receptor's source is a man aged 35 to 69 with stage II lung adenocarcinoma. The CDR3 reads CAWSVENSGNTIYF. CDR3 DNA: TGTGCCTGGAGTGTAGAGAACTCTGGAAACACCATATATTTT. The entire variable domain, with the rest obtained from reference TRBV30 and TRBJ1-3, is as follows: SQTIHQWPATLVQPVGSPLSLECTVEGTSNPNLYWYRQAAGRGLQLLFYSVGIGQISSEVPQNLSASRPQDRQFILSSKKLLLSDSGFYLCAWSVENSGNTIYFGEGSWLTVV.